The clone carrying this TCR beta chain was recorded at least ten times. The antigen is not known. The CDR3 is made up of 14 amino acids. V shed 2 bases and J shed 5 bases, with 11 bases lying between them. CDR1 and CDR2 (germline): LGHDT, YNNKEL (reference sequence). This entry comes from a study of T cells in Graves' hyperthyroidism and ophthalmopathy. Overall study: Any treatment followed the collection of peripheral blood at initial diagnosis. Findings and limits, study-wide: Ophthalmopathy was model-predicted a median roughly 6.2 months pre-onset. Most thyroid clonotypes expanded above 0.001 appeared in blood too.

RNA transcripts gave rise to amplified TCR beta CDR3 regions. With the HTBI primer set, the TCR CDR3 went through a first round of RT-PCR. Each CDR3 protein is one row after TCRdb ran MiXCR on the multiplex PCR reads. The profile shows around 300,000 distinct CDR3 sequences, approximately 15% of them singletons. The sample was blood. This clonotype originated in a woman aged 25 to 45 with Graves' hyperthyroidism. The chain carries TRBV3-1 and TRBJ2-3; D is undetermined. The chain's CDR3 is CASSQRFSGDTQYF. In DNA form, the CDR3 reads TGTGCCAGCAGCCAACGGTTTTCGGGAGATACGCAGTATTTT.